The clone carrying this T cell receptor beta chain was counted between two and nine times. The data were obtained in a study of blood T cells in healthy people across ages. This CDR3 has 13 amino acids. Germline V gene data show CDR1 as DFQATT and CDR2 as SNEGSKA (reference sequence). Isolation of PBMCs gave at least 7 million cells per sample. Then a second PCR, running roughly 7 to 11 cycles, was carried out with a sample-barcoded 5' primer and a J-beta primer mix. TCRdb analysed the 5' RACE reads with MiXCR anew, one entry per CDR3 protein. Of around 1,500,000 distinct CDR3 sequences listed, 28% are singletons.

The sample was blood. The sequence was obtained from a young woman in good health. The chain employs TRBV20-1 and TRBJ2-5, with 7 nucleotides matching TRBD2. The DNA end is more similar to TRBJ2-7, so the J call may be wrong. The CDR3 protein is CSARSSGDYEQYF. The CDR3 DNA reads TGCAGTGCTAGATCCAGCGGGGACTACGAGCAGTACTTC.